This T cell receptor (beta chain) is drawn from a study of cytomegalovirus exposure and HLA in healthy donors. The overall study: Of all 400 or so donors who were genotyped, roughly 81% belonged to the Caucasian-associated ancestry cluster. Study-wide results and caveats: A later analysis found that most CMV-associated TCR beta chains appeared HLA-restricted.

All donors participated as healthy donors of bone marrow. A multiplex PCR was run with 60 Vbeta primers and 13 Jbeta primers. In the authors' workflow: Approximately 9.9 million of 80 million to 85 million unique TCR beta chains were shared, per a later count. Produced via immunoSEQ multiplex PCR; TCRdb's table is partial and in-frame only. V, J and clone size were drawn from that table, and D and trimming were deduced from the DNA. The sample lists about 150,000 clones; roughly 80% were seen once. A note on this clone: Its target is unknown.

Trimming removed 0 bases at V and 1 base at J, with 9 bases between. This CDR3 is built from 15 residues. CDR1 and CDR2 (germline): SGHRS, YFSETQ. The chain uses TRBV5-1 and TRBJ2-3; TRBD1 is a possible D gene (5 bases). The sample was PBMCs. The TCR originated in a man aged 40-49 years in good health and CMV-seronegative. CDR3 nucleotide sequence: TGCGCCAGCAGCTTGGCGCAGGGCGGCACAGATACGCAGTATTTT. Its translation: CASSLAQGGTDTQYF.